This TCR beta chain was captured in a study of Graves' ophthalmopathy and Graves' hyperthyroidism. The CDR3 covers 16 residues. The germline V and J ends were trimmed by 0 bases and 0 bases, with 11 bases remaining between them. Germline CDR1 and CDR2: LGHNA and YSLEER. This clonotype was recorded at least ten times. TCR beta CDR3 amplification used RNA transcripts. A first-round RT-PCR used HTBI primers, followed by a second-round multiplex PCR. TCRdb redid the calling of the multiplex PCR reads with MiXCR, one entry per CDR3 protein. The table shows 360,000 or so distinct CDR3 sequences, with about 17% occurring only once.

Sample: peripheral blood. The receptor comes from a young woman with Graves' ophthalmopathy. The chain carries TRBV4-3 and TRBJ1-1; the D gene is possibly TRBD1 (5 bases). DNA of the CDR3: TGCGCCAGCAGCCAAGATGGGAGGGGAATGAACACTGAAGCTTTCTTT. Encoded protein: CASSQDGRGMNTEAFF.